This T cell receptor beta chain was identified during a study of control samples from healthy donors and cancer patients. Using immunoSEQ multiplex PCR, the repertoire was profiled, and TCRdb retains in-frame clones only, with some absent. The sample carries about 92,000 clones, roughly four fifths recorded once. What was sequenced was blood. This TCR came from a woman between 55 and 75 years old in good health.

The CDR3 protein is CATVAGEGYNEQFF. In nucleotides, the CDR3 is TGTGCCACTGTAGCGGGAGAGGGGTACAATGAGCAGTTCTTC. V usage is TRBV2 and J usage is TRBJ2-1; the match to TRBD2 covers 9 bases. The CDR3 runs to 14 residues. The ends lost 10 bases at V and 4 bases at J; junction bases unmatched: 8. The germline V gene encodes CDR1 SNHLY and CDR2 FYNNEI.